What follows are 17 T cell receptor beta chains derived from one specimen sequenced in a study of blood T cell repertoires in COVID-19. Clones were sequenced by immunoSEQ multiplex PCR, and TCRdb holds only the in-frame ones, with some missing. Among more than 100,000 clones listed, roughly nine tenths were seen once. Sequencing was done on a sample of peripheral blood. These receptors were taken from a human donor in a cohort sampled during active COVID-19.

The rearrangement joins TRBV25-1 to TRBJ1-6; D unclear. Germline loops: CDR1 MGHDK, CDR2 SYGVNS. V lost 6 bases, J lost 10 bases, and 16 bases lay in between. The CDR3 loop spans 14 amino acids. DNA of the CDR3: TGTGCCAGCAGCCTCCCGAATACTCGGTCACCCCTCCACTTT. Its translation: CASSLPNTRSPLHF.

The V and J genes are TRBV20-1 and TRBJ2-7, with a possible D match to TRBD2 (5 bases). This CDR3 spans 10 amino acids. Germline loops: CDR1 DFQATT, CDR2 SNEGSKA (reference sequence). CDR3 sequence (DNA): TGCAGCCTAGGAGGAGTCGAGCAGTACTTC. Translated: CSLGGVEQYF.

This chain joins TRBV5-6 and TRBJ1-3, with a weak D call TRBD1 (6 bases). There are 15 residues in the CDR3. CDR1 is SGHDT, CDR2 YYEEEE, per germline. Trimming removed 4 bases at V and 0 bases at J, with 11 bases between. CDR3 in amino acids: CASSRGHVSGNTIYF. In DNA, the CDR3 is TGTGCCAGCAGCCGGGGACACGTCTCTGGAAACACCATATATTTT.

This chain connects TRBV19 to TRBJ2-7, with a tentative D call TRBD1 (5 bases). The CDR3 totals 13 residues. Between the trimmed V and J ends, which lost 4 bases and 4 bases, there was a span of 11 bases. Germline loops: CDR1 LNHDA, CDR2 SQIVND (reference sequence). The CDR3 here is CASSRGHGYEQYF. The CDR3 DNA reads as TGTGCCAGTAGTAGAGGACATGGGTACGAGCAGTACTTC.

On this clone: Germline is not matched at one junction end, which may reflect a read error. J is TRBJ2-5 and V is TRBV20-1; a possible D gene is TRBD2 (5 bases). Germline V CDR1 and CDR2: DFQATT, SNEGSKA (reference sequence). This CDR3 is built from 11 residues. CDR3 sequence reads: CSPRGQETQYF. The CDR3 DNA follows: TGTAGTCCACGGGGCCAAGAGACCCAGTACTTC.

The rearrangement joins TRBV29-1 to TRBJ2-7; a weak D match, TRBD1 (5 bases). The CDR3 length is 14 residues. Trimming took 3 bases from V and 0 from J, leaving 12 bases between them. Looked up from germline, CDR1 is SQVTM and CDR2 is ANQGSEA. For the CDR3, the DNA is TGCAGCGTTGAGGACACTGGGGCCTCCTACGAGCAGTACTTC. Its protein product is CSVEDTGASYEQYF.

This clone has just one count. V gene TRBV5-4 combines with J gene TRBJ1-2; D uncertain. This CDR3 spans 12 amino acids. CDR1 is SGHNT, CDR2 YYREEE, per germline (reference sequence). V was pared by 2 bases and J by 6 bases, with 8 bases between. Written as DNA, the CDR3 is TGTGCCAGCAGCTTTTCCGGGGATGGCTACACCTTC. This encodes CASSFSGDGYTF.

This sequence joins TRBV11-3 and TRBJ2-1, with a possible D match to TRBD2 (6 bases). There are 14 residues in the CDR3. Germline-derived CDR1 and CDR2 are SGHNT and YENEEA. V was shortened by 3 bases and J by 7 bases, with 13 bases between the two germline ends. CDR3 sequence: CASSFGTEYNEQFF. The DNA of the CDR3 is TGTGCCAGCAGCTTCGGGACTGAGTATAATGAGCAGTTCTTC.

The CDR3 reads CASSLVGGEQYF. CDR3 coding DNA: TGCGCCAGCAGCTTGGTCGGGGGCGAGCAGTACTTC. The V call is TRBV5-1, the J call TRBJ2-7, with a possible D match to TRBD2 (6 bases). This CDR3 contains 12 residues. Germline V gene sequence: CDR1 SGHRS, CDR2 YFSETQ. Trimming took off 0 bases at V and 6 bases at J, with 7 bases between the two ends.

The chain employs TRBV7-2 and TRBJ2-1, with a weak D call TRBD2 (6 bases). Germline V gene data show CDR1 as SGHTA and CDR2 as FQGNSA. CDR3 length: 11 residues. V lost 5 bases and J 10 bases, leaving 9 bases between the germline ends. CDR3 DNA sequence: TGTGCCAGCAGCCGGGACTTCGAGCAGTTCTTC. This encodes CASSRDFEQFF. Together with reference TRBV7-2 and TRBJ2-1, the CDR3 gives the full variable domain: GAGVSQSPSNKVTEKGKDVELRCDPISGHTALYWYRQSLGQGLEFLIYFQGNSAPDKSGLPSDRFSAERTGGSVSTLTIQRTQQEDSAVYLCASSRDFEQFFGPGTRLTVL.

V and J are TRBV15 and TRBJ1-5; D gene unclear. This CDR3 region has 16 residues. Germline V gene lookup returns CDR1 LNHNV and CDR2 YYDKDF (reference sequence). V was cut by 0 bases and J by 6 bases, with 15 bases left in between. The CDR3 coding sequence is TGTGCCACCAGCAGAGATTTGGCAACGGGTATTCAGCCCCAGCATTTT. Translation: CATSRDLATGIQPQHF.

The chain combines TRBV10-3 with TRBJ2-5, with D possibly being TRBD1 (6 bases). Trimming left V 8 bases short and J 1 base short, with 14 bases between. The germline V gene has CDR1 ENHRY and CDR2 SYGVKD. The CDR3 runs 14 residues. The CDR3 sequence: CAIGEQGPQETQYF. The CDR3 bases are TGTGCCATCGGGGAACAGGGCCCCCAAGAGACCCAGTACTTC.

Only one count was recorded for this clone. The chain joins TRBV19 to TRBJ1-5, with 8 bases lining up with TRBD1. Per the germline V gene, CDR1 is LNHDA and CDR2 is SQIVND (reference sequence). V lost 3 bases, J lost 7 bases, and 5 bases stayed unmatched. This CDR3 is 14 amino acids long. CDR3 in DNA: TGTGCCAGTAGTATTCACAGGGGGATGCAGCCCCAGCATTTT. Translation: CASSIHRGMQPQHF.

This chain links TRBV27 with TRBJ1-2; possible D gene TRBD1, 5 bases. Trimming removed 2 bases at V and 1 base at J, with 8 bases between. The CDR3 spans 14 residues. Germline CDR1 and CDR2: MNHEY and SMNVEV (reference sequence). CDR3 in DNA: TGTGCCAGCAGTTTAGGGGGGTTTAACTATGGCTACACCTTC. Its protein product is CASSLGGFNYGYTF.

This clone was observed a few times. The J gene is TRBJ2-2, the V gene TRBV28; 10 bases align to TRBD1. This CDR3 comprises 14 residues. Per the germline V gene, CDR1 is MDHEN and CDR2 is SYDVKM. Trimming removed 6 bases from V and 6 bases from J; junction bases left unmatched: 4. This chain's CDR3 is CASSPGTGAGELFF. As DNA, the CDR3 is TGTGCCAGCAGCCCAGGGACAGGGGCCGGGGAGCTGTTTTTT.

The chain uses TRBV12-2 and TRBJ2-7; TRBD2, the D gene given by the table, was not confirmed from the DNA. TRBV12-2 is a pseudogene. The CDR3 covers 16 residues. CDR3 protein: CASRTSTSGSDHEQYF. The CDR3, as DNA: TGTGCAAGTCGCACGTCGACTAGCGGGAGTGACCACGAGCAGTACTTC.

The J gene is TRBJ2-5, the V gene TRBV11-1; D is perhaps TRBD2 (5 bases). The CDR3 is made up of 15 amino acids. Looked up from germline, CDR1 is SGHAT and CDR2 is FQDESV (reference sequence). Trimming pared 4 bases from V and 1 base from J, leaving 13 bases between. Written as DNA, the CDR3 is TGTGCCAGCAGCTCCCGGACGGGGTCCCAAGAGACCCAGTACTTC. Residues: CASSSRTGSQETQYF.